These 21 T cell receptor beta chains were sequenced from one sample in a study of blood T cells in healthy people across ages. Primed by a sample-barcoded 5' primer and a J-beta primer mix, a second PCR proceeded for roughly 7 to 11 cycles. TCRdb analysed the 5' RACE reads with MiXCR anew, one entry per CDR3 protein. The table includes around 750,000 distinct CDR3 sequences, roughly 50% detected once. The specimen sequenced was blood. The source of these receptors is an elderly man in good health.

This chain connects TRBV6-6 to TRBJ2-4; D might be TRBD1 or TRBD2, each matching 5 bases. The J call may be in error: the DNA end matches TRBJ2-7 better. The CDR3 runs to 14 residues. CDR1 is MNHNY, CDR2 SVGAGI, per germline (reference sequence). As DNA, the CDR3 is TGTGCCAGCAACCAGGGACCAGGAAACTACGAGCAGTACTTC. This codes for CASNQGPGNYEQYF.

This clonotype turned up a few times. The chain carries TRBV24-1 and TRBJ1-2; a weak D match, TRBD1 (6 bases). There are 13 residues in the CDR3. V was pared by 5 bases and J by 4 bases, with 10 bases between. The germline gives CDR1 KGHDR, CDR2 SFDVKD. The CDR3 region has the DNA TGTGCCACCAGTGTTAAGGACAGCTATGGCTACACCTTC. It encodes CATSVKDSYGYTF.

The J gene is TRBJ2-3, the V gene TRBV7-2; D is uncertain. The V gene's germline CDR1 is SGHTA and CDR2 FQGNSA. Trimming pared 3 bases from V and 6 bases from J, leaving 16 bases between. CDR3 length: 15 residues. The DNA of the CDR3 is TGTGCCAGCAGCTTCCAAGGGTCGGTACAGGATACGCAGTATTTT. Its translation is CASSFQGSVQDTQYF.

This rearrangement joins TRBV7-9 to TRBJ2-3, with D perhaps TRBD2 (6 bases). Germline CDR1 is SEHNR and CDR2 is FQNEAQ (reference sequence). Trimming stripped 1 base from V and 14 bases from J, with 22 bases between. The CDR3 runs to 15 residues. The CDR3 here is CASSLVPGSGRYAYF. The CDR3 DNA reads TGTGCCAGCAGCTTAGTTCCCGGGAGCGGTAGATACGCGTATTTT. Drawing the rest from reference TRBV7-9 and TRBJ2-3, the complete variable domain is DTGVSQNPRHKITKRGQNVTFRCDPISEHNRLYWYRQTLGQGPEFLTYFQNEAQLEKSRLLSDRFSAERPKGSFSTLEIQRTEQGDSAMYLCASSLVPGSGRYAYFGPGTRLTVL.

This clonotype was seen a few times. The rearrangement links TRBV29-1 to TRBJ2-7; 12 bases are a match to TRBD2. Germline lookup yields CDR1 SQVTM and CDR2 ANQGSEA. CDR3 length equals 13 residues. V gave up 7 bases and J gave up 7 bases; unmatched junction bases: 8. The CDR3 loop is CSARLAGVGEQYF. CDR3 nucleotide sequence: TGCAGCGCCCGACTAGCGGGAGTGGGTGAGCAGTACTTC.

This clonotype has just a few counts. The J gene is TRBJ2-2, the V gene TRBV7-2, with TRBD2 as a possible D gene (6 bases). This CDR3 comprises 15 residues. Per germline, CDR1 SGHTA and CDR2 FQGNSA. With 5 bases removed from V and 5 bases from J, the gap between germline ends came to 15 bases. The CDR3 DNA reads TGTGCCAGCAGCCCCCCCGGGGGATGGACCGGGGAGCTGTTTTTT. It encodes CASSPPGGWTGELFF.

The rearrangement uses TRBV27 and TRBJ2-3, with D maybe TRBD2 (6 bases). Between the trimmed V and J ends, which lost 6 bases and 14 bases, there was a span of 27 bases. The CDR3 spans 15 residues. Germline V lookup: CDR1 MNHEY, CDR2 SMNVEV (reference sequence). This chain's CDR3 is CASRAQGLSHRYAYF. CDR3 coding DNA: TGTGCCAGCAGGGCCCAGGGACTGTCACACAGATACGCGTATTTT.

This clonotype was picked up a small number of times. CDR3 bases: TGTGCCAGTTCCAAGCTCCGGGGCGGGGCCACCTACAATGAGCAGTTCTTC. This encodes CASSKLRGGATYNEQFF. The V call is TRBV11-2, the J call TRBJ2-1; a weak D match, TRBD2 (6 bases). Trimming removed 9 bases from V and 2 bases from J, with 23 bases in between. The CDR3 covers 17 residues. CDR1 is SGHAT, CDR2 FQNNGV, per germline.

This CDR3 reads CASSPPRLAGGWEQYF. The CDR3 nucleotides read TGTGCCAGCTCACCACCGCGGCTAGCGGGAGGGTGGGAGCAGTACTTC. The genes are TRBV18 and TRBJ2-7, with 12 bases aligning to TRBD2. CDR1 is KGHSH, CDR2 LQKENI, per germline. The length of the CDR3 is 16 residues. The ends lost 0 bases at V and 7 bases at J; junction bases unmatched: 7.

The chain couples TRBV2 to TRBJ2-1; 9 nucleotides align to TRBD2. J lost 3 bases, V lost 7 bases, and 13 bases had no gene match. The CDR3 sequence is 17 residues long. The germline V gene encodes CDR1 SNHLY and CDR2 FYNNEI. The CDR3 loop is CASNGFSGSGFYNEQFF. The CDR3 coding sequence is TGTGCCAGCAATGGGTTTAGCGGGAGTGGGTTCTACAATGAGCAGTTCTTC.

The chain has TRBV2 and TRBJ2-7, with D possibly TRBD1 on 5 matching bases. Trimming removed 8 bases from V and 9 bases from J, with 17 bases in between. CDR1 and CDR2 (germline): SNHLY, FYNNEI. CDR3 size: 12 residues. The CDR3 DNA sequence: TGTGCCAGCGATGAGGACACATTCGGGCAGTACTTC. It specifies CASDEDTFGQYF.

In its sample, this clonotype was seen a few times. The chain combines TRBV7-8 with TRBJ1-2, with D possibly TRBD1 on 5 matching bases. The CDR3 sequence is 15 residues long. The V end lost 6 bases, the J end lost 7 bases, and 21 bases lay between the germline ends. CDR1 is SGHVS and CDR2 is FQNEAQ in the germline V gene. The CDR3 coding sequence is TGTGCCAGCAGTACCCGTCGGGCGGGGGACCGTGGCTACACCTTC. Amino acids: CASSTRRAGDRGYTF. Together with reference TRBV7-8 and TRBJ1-2, the CDR3 gives the full variable domain: GAGVSQSPRYKVAKRGQDVALRCDPISGHVSLFWYQQALGQGPEFLTYFQNEAQLDKSGLPSDRFFAERPEGSVSTLKIQRTQQEDSAVYLCASSTRRAGDRGYTFGSGTRLTVV.

This clonotype was detected only a few times. The chain joins TRBV12-3 or TRBV12-4 to TRBJ1-2, with 8 bases matching TRBD1. The CDR3 covers 12 residues. The J segment lost 7 bases and the V segment lost 4 bases, leaving 2 bases of the junction unmatched. CDR3 DNA: TGTGCCAGCAGTTCCGACAGGGGTGGCTACACCTTC. Its translation: CASSSDRGGYTF.

The chain has TRBV6-1 and TRBJ2-4; TRBD2 matches 12 bases. The J call may not be correct, given that the DNA end is closer to TRBJ2-7. The CDR3 runs 15 residues. CDR1 MNHNS and CDR2 SASEGT come from the germline V gene. CDR3 sequence: CASSALTSGRYEQYF. Here the CDR3 DNA reads TGTGCCAGCAGTGCCTTGACTAGCGGGAGATACGAGCAGTACTTC.

In its sample, this clonotype was seen once. A read error may produce the germline difference seen at one junction end. This chain connects TRBV20-1 to TRBJ2-1; 12 bases fit TRBD2. The CDR3 runs to 16 residues. Germline CDR1 and CDR2: DFQATT and SNEGSKA (reference sequence). The CDR3 DNA reads as TGCGGTGCTAGTCCACCCGGGACTAGCGGGTACAATGAGCAGTTCTTC. It translates to CGASPPGTSGYNEQFF.

The chain uses TRBV9 and TRBJ2-7; tentative D call: TRBD1 (5 bases). The CDR3 is made up of 16 amino acids. Germline CDR1 is SGDLS and CDR2 is YYNGEE. V gave up 0 bases and J gave up 3 bases, with 16 bases separating them. Here the CDR3 DNA reads TGTGCCAGCAGCGTAGGAATTGCAGGGTTGGACTACGAGCAGTACTTC. Its protein is CASSVGIAGLDYEQYF.

The V and J genes are TRBV21-1 and TRBJ1-1; the D segment call TRBD1 is taken from the table without a DNA check. TRBV21-1 is flagged as a pseudogene. This CDR3 region has 15 residues. The CDR3 sequence is CASSLAGTDNTEAFF. The DNA of the CDR3 is TGTGCCAGCAGTCTGGCCGGGACAGATAACACTGAAGCTTTCTTT.

This clonotype was detected a few times. The chain recombines TRBV4-2 with TRBJ1-6; 9 bases map to TRBD1. This CDR3 comprises 14 residues. Trimming took 0 bases from V and 17 from J; bases not matched to a gene: 8. Per germline, CDR1 LGHNA and CDR2 YNFKEQ. In nucleotides, the CDR3 is TGTGCCAGCAGCCAAGAGGGGACAGGGATCAACTTCCACTTT. Protein: CASSQEGTGINFHF.

This rearrangement joins TRBV7-2 to TRBJ2-5; 10 bases match TRBD2. J lost 2 bases, V lost 1 base, and 4 bases had no gene match. From germline, CDR1 is SGHTA and CDR2 FQGNSA. The CDR3 length is 16 residues. CDR3 in DNA: TGTGCCAGCAGCTTAGGGCTAGCGGGGGAACAAGAGACCCAGTACTTC. It specifies CASSLGLAGEQETQYF. Full variable domain (outside the CDR3, taken from reference TRBV7-2 and TRBJ2-5): GAGVSQSPSNKVTEKGKDVELRCDPISGHTALYWYRQSLGQGLEFLIYFQGNSAPDKSGLPSDRFSAERTGGSVSTLTIQRTQQEDSAVYLCASSLGLAGEQETQYFGPGTRLLVL.

The sample holds a few counts of this clonotype. The genes are TRBV20-1 and TRBJ2-3; TRBD1 aligns across 7 bases. CDR1 DFQATT and CDR2 SNEGSKA come from the germline V gene (reference sequence). The CDR3 covers 20 residues. Trimming at V came to 1 base and at J to 0 bases, leaving 19 bases not matched to a gene. The CDR3 loop is CSARVRGRTGVFSSTDTQYF. For the CDR3, the DNA is TGCAGTGCTAGAGTAAGGGGGCGGACAGGAGTCTTCTCTAGCACAGATACGCAGTATTTT.

This clonotype has a handful of counts. This chain joins TRBV29-1 and TRBJ2-3; TRBD1 matches at 9 bases. The trim removed 4 bases at V and 14 bases at J, leaving 16 bases unmatched. The CDR3 totals 14 residues. The germline gives CDR1 SQVTM, CDR2 ANQGSEA. The CDR3 region has the DNA TGCAGCGTTGTATCTGACAGGGGGATGAGATACGCGTATTTT. Its protein product is CSVVSDRGMRYAYF.